This TCR beta chain was sequenced in a study of cytomegalovirus exposure and HLA in healthy donors. Study as a whole: Assignment to the Caucasian-associated ancestry cluster applied to more than 75% of the approximately 360 genotyped donors. General observations from the study: The authors enumerated 150 to 200 TCR beta chains as linked to cytomegalovirus. What a later analysis reportedly showed was that an Asian-associated ancestry cluster had fewer N-insertions than the approximately 670-donor mean.

A remark on this clone: Its antigen is unknown.

Looked up from germline, CDR1 is MDHEN and CDR2 is SYDVKM. This CDR3 has 13 residues. Trimming pared 8 bases from V and 5 bases from J, leaving 15 bases between. The primer mix had 60 Vbeta and 13 Jbeta primers. Measured with immunoSEQ multiplex PCR; TCRdb has only the in-frame clones, and not every one. This table has 110,000 to 150,000 clones, roughly 85% appearing once. V gene TRBV28 combines with J gene TRBJ1-1, with D perhaps matching TRBD1 (6 bases). The sample consisted of PBMCs. The TCR comes from a male donor in good health and CMV-seronegative. CDR3 nucleotide sequence: TGTGCCAGCCGGACAGTACCTCCAACTGAAGCTTTCTTT. Translating it yields CASRTVPPTEAFF.